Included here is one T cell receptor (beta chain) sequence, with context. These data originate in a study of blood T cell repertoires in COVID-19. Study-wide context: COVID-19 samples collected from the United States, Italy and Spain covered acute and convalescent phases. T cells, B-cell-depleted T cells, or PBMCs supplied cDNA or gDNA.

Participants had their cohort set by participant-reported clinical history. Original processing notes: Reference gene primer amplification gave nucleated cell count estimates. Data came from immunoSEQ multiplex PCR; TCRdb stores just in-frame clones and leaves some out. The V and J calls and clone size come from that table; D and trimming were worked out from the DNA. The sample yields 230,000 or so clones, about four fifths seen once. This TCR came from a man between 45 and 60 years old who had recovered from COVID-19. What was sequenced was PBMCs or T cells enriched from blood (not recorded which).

This CDR3 reads CASSQDGDQPQHF. CDR3 nucleotide sequence: TGTGCCAGCAGCCAAGACGGGGATCAGCCCCAGCATTTT. The J gene is TRBJ1-5, the V gene TRBV3-1 (or the pseudogene TRBV3-2); no reliable D call. Trimming stripped 0 bases from V and 5 bases from J, with 5 bases between. The CDR3 contains 13 residues. Per the germline V gene, CDR1 is LGHDT and CDR2 is YNNKEL (reference sequence).